The entry below gives a single TCR beta chain sequence along with its context. The antigen is not known. Some clones are missing from TCRdb's copy, which holds only in-frame ones; the method was immunoSEQ multiplex PCR. The data show 50,000 to 65,000 clones, over 90% seen once. These data originate in a study of cytomegalovirus exposure and HLA in healthy donors. The overall study: A later analysis reported the 100 to 150 validation repertoires used the same platform as the approximately 650 first-cohort repertoires. Findings and caveats of the study: According to the study, 150 to 200 TCR beta chains were cytomegalovirus-associated. TCR clusters originating in the first cohort tended to co-occur in the roughly 120 validation repertoires, according to a later analysis. A classifier reportedly called cytomegalovirus status with high sensitivity and specificity.

This CDR3 has 16 amino acids. Source material: PBMCs. This chain uses TRBV12-1 with TRBJ2-5; TRBD2, the table's D call, was not compared with the DNA. TRBV12-1 is a known pseudogene. The receptor comes from a woman between 18 and 29 years old in good health and CMV-seropositive. The CDR3 nucleotides are TGTGCCAGCAGCTTTGCTCTAGCGGGGGACCAAGAGACCCAGTACTTC. It specifies CASSFALAGDQETQYF.